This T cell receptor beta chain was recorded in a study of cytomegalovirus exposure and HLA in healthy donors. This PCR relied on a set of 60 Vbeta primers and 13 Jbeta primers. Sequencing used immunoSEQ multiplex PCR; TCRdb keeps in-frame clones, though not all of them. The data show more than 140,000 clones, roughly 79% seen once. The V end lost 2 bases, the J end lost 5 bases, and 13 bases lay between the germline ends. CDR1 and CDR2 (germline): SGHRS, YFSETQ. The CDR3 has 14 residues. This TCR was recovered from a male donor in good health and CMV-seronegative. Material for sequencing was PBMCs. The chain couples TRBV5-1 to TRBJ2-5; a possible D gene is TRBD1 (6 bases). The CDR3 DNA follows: TGCGCCAGCAGCTTACAGGGTAATAGGGAGACCCAGTACTTC. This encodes CASSLQGNRETQYF.